These 30 T cell receptor beta chains were sequenced from one sample in a study of graft-versus-host responses after intestinal transplantation (dated by TCRdb to the early 2020s). The library was produced with the immunoSEQ multiplex PCR assay. In TCRdb, the immuneACCESS table is reduced to in-frame sequences with V and J assigned. These tables do not hold every clone; where another copy was compared, an unresolved V gene accounts for under half, and the others remain unexplained. The sample records about 98,000 clones, roughly 86% of which are singletons. 1.4% of the sample is held by the ten biggest clonotypes. Sequences were derived from PBMCs, sampled 255 days after intestinal transplant. Every receptor here comes from a human patient who received an intestinal transplant, so some T cells may come from the graft donor.

This chain links TRBV27 with TRBJ2-7; D is undetermined. Germline V CDR1 and CDR2: MNHEY, SMNVEV (reference sequence). The CDR3 runs 10 residues. V was shortened by 10 bases and J by 3 bases, with 7 bases between the two germline ends. The CDR3 loop is CATPNYEQYF. CDR3 DNA: TGTGCCACCCCCAACTACGAGCAGTACTTC.

This chain joins TRBV6-1 and TRBJ2-7; TRBD1 agrees at 9 bases. Germline lookup yields CDR1 MNHNS and CDR2 SASEGT. There are 14 residues in the CDR3. V was pared by 5 bases and J by 7 bases, with 9 bases of the junction left unmatched. The CDR3 loop is CASSTGTGTGEQYV. CDR3 coding DNA: TGTGCCAGCAGTACCGGGACAGGGACTGGGGAGCAGTACGTC.

The V and J genes are TRBV25-1 and TRBJ1-1; D is unclear. The V and J ends lost 4 bases and 5 bases respectively, with 14 bases between them. Germline V gene data show CDR1 as MGHDK and CDR2 as SYGVNS. The CDR3 has 14 residues. CDR3 coding DNA: TGTGCCAGCAGTGGACAAGGCACCCTTACTGAAGCTTTCTTT. As protein: CASSGQGTLTEAFF.

The chain is built from TRBV27 and TRBJ1-5, with D possibly TRBD1 on 5 matching bases. The V end was cut by 5 bases, the J end by 0 bases, with 23 bases between. CDR1 is MNHEY, CDR2 SMNVEV, per germline (reference sequence). CDR3 length: 19 residues. In DNA, the CDR3 is TGTGCCAGCAGTCGATCGTTTTGGCAGGGTGAGCTTAGCAATCAGCCCCAGCATTTT. Translated, it gives CASSRSFWQGELSNQPQHF.

This rearrangement joins TRBV4-1 to TRBJ2-3; D gene ambiguous. The CDR3 totals 11 residues. Looked up from germline, CDR1 is MGHRA and CDR2 is YSYEKL. V shed 1 base and J shed 4 bases, with 0 bases lying between them. CDR3 amino acids: CASSQADTQYF. CDR3 in DNA: TGCGCCAGCAGCCAAGCAGATACGCAGTATTTT.

The chain couples TRBV27 to TRBJ2-1; tentative D call: TRBD2 (6 bases). Germline CDR1 and CDR2: MNHEY and SMNVEV (reference sequence). This CDR3 has 15 residues. V was pared by 1 base and J by 2 bases, with 9 bases between. CDR3 DNA sequence: TGTGCCAGCAGTTTATTAGGACTACCCTACAATGAGCAGTTCTTC. Residues: CASSLLGLPYNEQFF.

The chain carries TRBV28 and TRBJ2-7; weak D call: TRBD1 (6 bases). From germline, CDR1 is MDHEN and CDR2 SYDVKM. CDR3 length equals 14 residues. With 4 bases removed from V and 3 bases from J, the gap between germline ends came to 13 bases. This CDR3 is CASSSPDRFYEQYF. In DNA form, the CDR3 reads TGTGCCAGCAGTTCCCCGGACAGATTCTACGAGCAGTACTTC.

The rearrangement links TRBV7-8 to TRBJ2-7, with 11 nucleotides matching TRBD2. Germline V gives CDR1 SGHVS, CDR2 FQNEAQ. The CDR3 sequence is 13 residues long. Trimming took 2 bases from V and 6 from J; bases not matched to a gene: 0. As DNA, the CDR3 is TGTGCCAGCAGCTTACTAGCGGGGGGCGAGCAGTACGTC. As protein: CASSLLAGGEQYV.

This chain connects TRBV2 to TRBJ2-5; 7 bases are a match to TRBD2. CDR1 and CDR2 (germline): SNHLY, FYNNEI. CDR3 length equals 13 residues. Trimming cost V 5 bases and J 2 bases; bases outside gene matches: 2. The CDR3 DNA follows: TGTGCCAGCAGTCTGCGGGGGCAAGAGACCCAGTACTTC. This sequence encodes CASSLRGQETQYF.

The chain joins TRBV6-5 to TRBJ1-2, with TRBD1 as a possible D gene (5 bases). Germline V gene data show CDR1 as MNHEY and CDR2 as SVGAGI. Trimming took 7 bases from V and 4 from J, leaving 16 bases between them. The CDR3 is 14 residues long. The CDR3 bases are TGTGCCAGCAAAATCAGGGACCTGGGCTATGGCTACACCTTC. Protein product: CASKIRDLGYGYTF.

V gene TRBV28 combines with J gene TRBJ1-3, with D hard to call. The CDR3 is made up of 14 amino acids. V was clipped by 6 bases and J by 4 bases, with 13 bases between them. The germline gives CDR1 MDHEN, CDR2 SYDVKM. In nucleotides, the CDR3 is TGTGCCAGCAGCCCGAGGACGGCCGGAAACACCATATATTTT. Its protein product is CASSPRTAGNTIYF.

V is TRBV7-2 and J is TRBJ2-5, with D perhaps being TRBD1 or TRBD2 (5 bases each). The germline gives CDR1 SGHTA, CDR2 FQGNSA. V was clipped by 2 bases and J by 5 bases, with 15 bases between them. The CDR3 has 15 amino acids. In DNA form, the CDR3 reads TGTGCCAGCAGCTTATCCGGGGCGAAGTGGGAGACCCAGTACTTC. Translated: CASSLSGAKWETQYF.

The chain is built from TRBV27 and TRBJ2-3, with 7 bases identical to TRBD1. V lost 0 bases to trimming and J lost 0 bases; unmatched junction nucleotides: 0. There are 15 residues in the CDR3. Germline V gene lookup returns CDR1 MNHEY and CDR2 SMNVEV (reference sequence). The CDR3 DNA follows: TGTGCCAGCAGTTTATCCAGGGGGAGCACAGATACGCAGTATTTT. Translation: CASSLSRGSTDTQYF.

V and J are TRBV6-1 and TRBJ1-2, with TRBD1 matching over 7 bases. There are 13 residues in the CDR3. V dropped 6 bases and J dropped 7; count of bases not matched to a gene: 8. Germline V lookup: CDR1 MNHNS, CDR2 SASEGT. CDR3 DNA sequence: TGTGCCAGCAGAGAAAAGACAGGGTCTGGCTACACCTTC. Residues: CASREKTGSGYTF.

This clone occurred once. This chain links TRBV14 with TRBJ1-5, with unresolved D. V was pared by 5 bases and J by 0 bases, with 8 bases between. The CDR3 spans 14 residues. CDR1 and CDR2 (germline): SGHDN, FVKESK. The DNA of the CDR3 is TGTGCCAGCAGCTTACGACATAGCAATCAGCCCCAGCATTTT. It yields the protein CASSLRHSNQPQHF.

The gene calls are TRBV9 and TRBJ2-1, with 7 bases lining up with TRBD1. The CDR3 has 13 residues. The V gene end was trimmed by 5 bases and the J gene end by 6 bases; junction bases not matched to a gene: 5. Germline V gene sequence: CDR1 SGDLS, CDR2 YYNGEE. This chain's CDR3 is CASSDGQVNEQFF. CDR3 coding DNA: TGTGCCAGCAGTGATGGACAGGTCAATGAGCAGTTCTTC.

The chain combines TRBV6-5 with TRBJ2-3; 12 bases align to TRBD2. The CDR3 is made up of 16 amino acids. V gave up 4 bases and J gave up 1 base; unmatched junction bases: 3. The germline CDR1 and CDR2 sequences are MNHEY and SVGAGI. For the CDR3, the DNA is TGTGCCAGCAGTTCAACTAGCGGGGGGCGCACAGATACGCAGTATTTT. It yields the protein CASSSTSGGRTDTQYF.

This clone turned up a few times. The V call is TRBV5-1, the J call TRBJ1-3; D uncertain. CDR1 and CDR2 from the germline V gene are SGHRS and YFSETQ. Trimming took 0 bases from V and 7 from J, leaving 11 bases between them. The CDR3 is 14 residues long. The CDR3 nucleotides read TGCGCCAGCAGCTTGGACGGGAACGGCAACACCATATATTTT. Amino acids: CASSLDGNGNTIYF.

This chain connects TRBV27 to TRBJ2-2; D not certain. The CDR3 has 12 amino acids. Germline V gene lookup returns CDR1 MNHEY and CDR2 SMNVEV (reference sequence). Trimming took 6 bases from V and 1 from J, leaving 3 bases between them. This CDR3 reads CASRRNTGELFF. Written as DNA, the CDR3 is TGTGCCAGCAGGCGGAACACCGGGGAGCTGTTTTTT.

The chain carries TRBV7-2 and TRBJ2-5; D remains unclear. The V and J ends lost 2 bases and 5 bases respectively, with 12 bases between them. The CDR3 is made up of 14 amino acids. Germline lookup yields CDR1 SGHTA and CDR2 FQGNSA. CDR3 DNA sequence: TGTGCCAGCAGCTTATGGCGCATGGGGGAGACCCAGTACTTC. Its translation is CASSLWRMGETQYF.

In DNA, the CDR3 is TGTGCCAGCAGCCAAGATGGGGGGACTTTCACGTACCAAGAGACCCAGTACTTC. This gives the protein CASSQDGGTFTYQETQYF. The chain uses TRBV14 and TRBJ2-5, with TRBD2 as a possible D gene (6 bases). Looked up from germline, CDR1 is SGHDN and CDR2 is FVKESK. The V gene lost 0 bases and the J gene lost 0 bases, with 17 bases spanning the gap. The CDR3 has 18 residues.

This clone showed up just once. V usage is TRBV19 and J usage is TRBJ2-2, with D perhaps matching TRBD1 (6 bases). Germline V gene data show CDR1 as LNHDA and CDR2 as SQIVND (reference sequence). The CDR3 totals 15 residues. V dropped 5 bases and J dropped 0 bases, with 10 bases sitting between them. The CDR3 nucleotides read TGTGCCAGTAGTGTGGGGGCCGCGAACACCGGGGAGCTGTTTTTT. Amino acid sequence: CASSVGAANTGELFF.

The count of this clone is one. This chain connects TRBV28 to TRBJ1-2; D is uncertain. The CDR3 is 14 amino acids. Germline lookup yields CDR1 MDHEN and CDR2 SYDVKM. V was clipped by 6 bases and J by 4 bases, with 15 bases between them. The CDR3 here is CASSYTTSGYGYTF. Written as DNA, the CDR3 is TGTGCCAGCAGCTACACAACCTCGGGCTATGGCTACACCTTC.

The chain links TRBV27 to TRBJ2-5, with D perhaps matching TRBD2 (5 bases). CDR1 MNHEY and CDR2 SMNVEV come from the germline V gene (reference sequence). V lost 2 bases, J lost 1 base, and 11 bases lay in between. The CDR3 spans 15 residues. The CDR3 bases are TGTGCCAGCAGTTTAGTCTGGGGAGTCCAAGAGACCCAGTACTTC. This sequence encodes CASSLVWGVQETQYF.

J is TRBJ1-2 and V is TRBV7-8; D gene uncertain. CDR3 size: 12 residues. Germline-derived CDR1 and CDR2 are SGHVS and FQNEAQ. The V end was cut by 0 bases, the J end by 6 bases, with 5 bases between. The CDR3 bases are TGTGCCAGCAGCTTAGCTCAGGATGGCTACACCTTC. Residues: CASSLAQDGYTF. The whole variable domain, remainder taken from reference TRBV7-8 and TRBJ1-2, is GAGVSQSPRYKVAKRGQDVALRCDPISGHVSLFWYQQALGQGPEFLTYFQNEAQLDKSGLPSDRFFAERPEGSVSTLKIQRTQQEDSAVYLCASSLAQDGYTFGSGTRLTVV.

The chain couples TRBV7-9 to TRBJ2-5, with D perhaps TRBD1 or TRBD2 (5 bases each). Trimming shortened V by 5 bases and J by 5 bases, and 18 bases separated the two germline ends. In germline, CDR1 is SEHNR, CDR2 FQNEAQ (reference sequence). The CDR3 is 15 amino acids. CDR3 sequence: CASSPPQIEGETQYF. CDR3 DNA sequence: TGTGCCAGCAGCCCCCCCCAGATTGAGGGGGAGACCCAGTACTTC.

This clone showed up just a few times. The chain is built from TRBV5-4 and TRBJ2-2; D gene unclear. Germline values: CDR1 SGHNT, CDR2 YYREEE (reference sequence). The CDR3 has 13 residues. Trimming took 0 bases from V and 1 from J, leaving 1 base between them. The CDR3 nucleotides read TGTGCCAGCAGCTTGGGGAACACCGGGGAGCTGTTTTTT. This gives the protein CASSLGNTGELFF.

The chain recombines TRBV18 with TRBJ1-5; D perhaps matches TRBD1 (5 bases). V lost 2 bases to trimming and J lost 2 bases, with 13 bases between them. Per germline, CDR1 KGHSH and CDR2 LQKENI. This CDR3 region has 16 residues. The CDR3 DNA is TGTGCCAGCTCACCAGGGTCGTTACAGGGCAATCAGCCCCAGCATTTT. It translates to CASSPGSLQGNQPQHF.

The gene calls are TRBV5-6 and TRBJ1-1, with D perhaps TRBD1 (5 bases). The CDR3 consists of 15 residues. V lost 1 base and J 0 bases, leaving 10 bases between the germline ends. Germline V gene sequence: CDR1 SGHDT, CDR2 YYEEEE. The CDR3 here is CASSLSGRMNTEAFF. In DNA form, the CDR3 reads TGTGCCAGCAGCTTGTCAGGGCGCATGAACACTGAAGCTTTCTTT.

This chain uses TRBV15 with TRBJ2-7; 8 bases are shared with TRBD2. The CDR3 length is 15 residues. Unmatched junction bases numbered 4, after V lost 0 bases and J lost 3 bases. Germline values: CDR1 LNHNV, CDR2 YYDKDF (reference sequence). CDR3 protein: CATSRDQTSGYEQYF. The CDR3 coding sequence is TGTGCCACCAGCAGAGATCAAACTAGCGGCTACGAGCAGTACTTC.